The source of this T cell receptor beta chain is a study of T cell changes during pregnancy in multiple sclerosis. The assay was immunoSEQ multiplex PCR, and TCRdb's table has in-frame clones only and misses some. The table lists approximately 85,000 clones, approximately 94% of them singletons. The germline gives CDR1 MNHEY, CDR2 SMNVEV (reference sequence). The CDR3 length is 14 residues. V shed 5 bases and J shed 0 bases, with 11 bases lying between them. The specimen comprised peripheral blood, sampled in the third trimester of pregnancy. This receptor was identified in a female donor with multiple sclerosis, enrolled in a pregnancy study. This chain connects TRBV27 to TRBJ2-7; D may be TRBD1 (6 bases). CDR3 region: CASSQGQVSYEQYF. CDR3 DNA: TGTGCCAGCAGTCAGGGACAAGTCTCCTACGAGCAGTACTTC.